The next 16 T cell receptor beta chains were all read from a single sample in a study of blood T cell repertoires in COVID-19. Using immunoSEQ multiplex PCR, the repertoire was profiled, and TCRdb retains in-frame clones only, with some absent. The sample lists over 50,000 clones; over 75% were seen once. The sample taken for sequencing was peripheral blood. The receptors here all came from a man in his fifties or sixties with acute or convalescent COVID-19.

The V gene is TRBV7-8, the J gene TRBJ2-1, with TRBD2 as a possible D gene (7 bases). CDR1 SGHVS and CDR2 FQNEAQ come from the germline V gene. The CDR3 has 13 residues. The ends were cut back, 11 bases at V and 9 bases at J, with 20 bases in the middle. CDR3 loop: CASGTGGRAEQFF. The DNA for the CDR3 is TGTGCCTCGGGAACGGGGGGCCGGGCTGAGCAGTTCTTC.

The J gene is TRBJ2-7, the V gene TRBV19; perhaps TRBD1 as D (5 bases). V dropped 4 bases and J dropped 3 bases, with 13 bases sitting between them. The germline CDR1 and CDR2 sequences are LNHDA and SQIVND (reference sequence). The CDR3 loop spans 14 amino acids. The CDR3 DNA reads TGTGCCAGTAGTACTAGGGGCCTTATCTACGAGCAGTACTTC. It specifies CASSTRGLIYEQYF.

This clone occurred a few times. The chain's CDR3 is CASSARQSPSDYGYTF. CDR3 DNA sequence: TGTGCCAGCAGCGCGAGACAGAGCCCCTCTGACTATGGCTACACCTTC. The chain carries TRBV7-2 and TRBJ1-2; perhaps TRBD1 as D (5 bases). Germline V gene sequence: CDR1 SGHTA, CDR2 FQGNSA. The V gene lost 5 bases and the J gene lost 3 bases, with 19 bases spanning the gap. CDR3 length equals 16 residues. The full variable domain, its missing parts supplied by reference TRBV7-2 and TRBJ1-2, is GAGVSQSPSNKVTEKGKDVELRCDPISGHTALYWYRQSLGQGLEFLIYFQGNSAPDKSGLPSDRFSAERTGGSVSTLTIQRTQQEDSAVYLCASSARQSPSDYGYTFGSGTRLTVV.

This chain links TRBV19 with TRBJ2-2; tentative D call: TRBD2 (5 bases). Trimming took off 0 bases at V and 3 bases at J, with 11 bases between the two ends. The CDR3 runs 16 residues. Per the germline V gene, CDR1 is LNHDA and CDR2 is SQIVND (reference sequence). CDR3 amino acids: CASSIDAGVYTGELFF. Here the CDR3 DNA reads TGTGCCAGTAGTATAGATGCGGGCGTCTACACCGGGGAGCTGTTTTTT. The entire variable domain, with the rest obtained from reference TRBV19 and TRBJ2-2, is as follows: DGGITQSPKYLFRKEGQNVTLSCEQNLNHDAMYWYRQDPGQGLRLIYYSQIVNDFQKGDIAEGYSVSREKKESFPLTVTSAQKNPTAFYLCASSIDAGVYTGELFFGEGSRLTVL.

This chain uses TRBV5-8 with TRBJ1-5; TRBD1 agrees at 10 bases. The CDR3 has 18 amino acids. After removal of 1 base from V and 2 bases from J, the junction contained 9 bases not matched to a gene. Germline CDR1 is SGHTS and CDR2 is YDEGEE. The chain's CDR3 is CASSLIPGTGDGNQPQHF. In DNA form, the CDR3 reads TGTGCCAGCAGCTTGATCCCCGGGACAGGGGATGGCAATCAGCCCCAGCATTTT.

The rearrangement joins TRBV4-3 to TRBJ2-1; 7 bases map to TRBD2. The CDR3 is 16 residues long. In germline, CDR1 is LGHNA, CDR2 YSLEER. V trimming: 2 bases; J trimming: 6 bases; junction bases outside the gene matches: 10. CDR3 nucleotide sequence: TGCGCCAGCAGCCAAAGACTAGCAGGAATGAGCAATGAGCAGTTCTTC. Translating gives CASSQRLAGMSNEQFF.

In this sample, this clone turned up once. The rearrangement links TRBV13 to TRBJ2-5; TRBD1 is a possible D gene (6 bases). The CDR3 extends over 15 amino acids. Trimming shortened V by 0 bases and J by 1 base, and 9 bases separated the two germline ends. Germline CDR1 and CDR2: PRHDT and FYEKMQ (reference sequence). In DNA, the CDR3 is TGTGCCAGCAGCTTAGGACAGGGAAGCCAAGAGACCCAGTACTTC. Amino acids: CASSLGQGSQETQYF.

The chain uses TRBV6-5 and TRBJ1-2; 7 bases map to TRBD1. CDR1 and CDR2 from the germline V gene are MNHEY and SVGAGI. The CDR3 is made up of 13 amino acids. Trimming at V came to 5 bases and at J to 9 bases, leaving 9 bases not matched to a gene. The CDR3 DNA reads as TGTGCCAGCAGTATATCGGGGACAGAGAGCTACACCTTC. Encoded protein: CASSISGTESYTF.

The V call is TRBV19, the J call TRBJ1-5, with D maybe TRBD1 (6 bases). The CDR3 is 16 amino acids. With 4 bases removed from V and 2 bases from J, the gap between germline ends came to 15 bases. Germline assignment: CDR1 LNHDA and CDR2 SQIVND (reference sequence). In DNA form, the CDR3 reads TGTGCCAGTAGTAGAAACAGGGTCGAGGGCAATCAGCCCCAGCATTTT. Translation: CASSRNRVEGNQPQHF.

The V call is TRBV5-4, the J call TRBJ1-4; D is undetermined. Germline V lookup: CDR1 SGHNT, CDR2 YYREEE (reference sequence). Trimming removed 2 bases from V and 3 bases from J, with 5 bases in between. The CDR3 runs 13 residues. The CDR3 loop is CASSFRSNEKLFF. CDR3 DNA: TGTGCCAGCAGCTTTCGGTCTAATGAAAAACTGTTTTTT.

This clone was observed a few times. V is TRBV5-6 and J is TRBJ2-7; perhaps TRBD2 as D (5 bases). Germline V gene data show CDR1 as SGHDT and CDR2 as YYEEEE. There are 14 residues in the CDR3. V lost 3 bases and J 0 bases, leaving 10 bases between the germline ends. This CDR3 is CASSWETGSYEQYF. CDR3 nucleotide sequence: TGTGCCAGCAGCTGGGAGACTGGCTCCTACGAGCAGTACTTC. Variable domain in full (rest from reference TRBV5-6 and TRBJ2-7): DAGVTQSPTHLIKTRGQQVTLRCSPKSGHDTVSWYQQALGQGPQFIFQYYEEEERQRGNFPDRFSGHQFPNYSSELNVNALLLGDSALYLCASSWETGSYEQYFGPGTRLTVT.

The CDR3 protein is CASSPQAGSSEAFF. CDR3 nucleotide sequence: TGTGCCAGCAGCCCCCAAGCGGGGTCCTCTGAAGCTTTCTTT. The genes are TRBV5-4 and TRBJ1-1; D gene ambiguous. The CDR3 runs 14 residues. V was shortened by 4 bases and J by 6 bases, with 16 bases between the two germline ends. From germline, CDR1 is SGHNT and CDR2 YYREEE (reference sequence). Together with reference TRBV5-4 and TRBJ1-1, the CDR3 gives the full variable domain: ETGVTQSPTHLIKTRGQQVTLRCSSQSGHNTVSWYQQALGQGPQFIFQYYREEENGRGNFPPRFSGLQFPNYSSELNVNALELDDSALYLCASSPQAGSSEAFFGQGTRLTVV.

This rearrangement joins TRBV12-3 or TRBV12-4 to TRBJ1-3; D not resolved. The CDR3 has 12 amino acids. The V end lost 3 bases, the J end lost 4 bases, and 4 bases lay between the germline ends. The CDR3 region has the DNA TGTGCCAGCAGTTTCCCGGGAAACACCATATATTTT. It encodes CASSFPGNTIYF.

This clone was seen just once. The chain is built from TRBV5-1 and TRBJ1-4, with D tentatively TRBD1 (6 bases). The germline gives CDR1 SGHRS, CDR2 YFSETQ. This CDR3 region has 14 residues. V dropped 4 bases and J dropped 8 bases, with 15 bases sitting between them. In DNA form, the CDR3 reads TGCGCCAGCAGCCAGGGGACGGAAGGAGAAAAACTGTTTTTT. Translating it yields CASSQGTEGEKLFF.

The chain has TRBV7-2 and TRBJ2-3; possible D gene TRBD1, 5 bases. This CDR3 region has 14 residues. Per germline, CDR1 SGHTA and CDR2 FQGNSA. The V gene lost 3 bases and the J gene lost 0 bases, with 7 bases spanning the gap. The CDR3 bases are TGTGCCAGCAGCTTCCAGGGTAGCACAGATACGCAGTATTTT. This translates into CASSFQGSTDTQYF. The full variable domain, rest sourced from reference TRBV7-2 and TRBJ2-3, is GAGVSQSPSNKVTEKGKDVELRCDPISGHTALYWYRQSLGQGLEFLIYFQGNSAPDKSGLPSDRFSAERTGGSVSTLTIQRTQQEDSAVYLCASSFQGSTDTQYFGPGTRLTVL.

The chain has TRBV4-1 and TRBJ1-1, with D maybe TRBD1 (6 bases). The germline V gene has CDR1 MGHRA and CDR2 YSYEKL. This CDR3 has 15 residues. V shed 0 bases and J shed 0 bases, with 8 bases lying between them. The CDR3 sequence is CASSQDAGVNTEAFF. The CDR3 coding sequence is TGCGCCAGCAGCCAAGACGCAGGGGTGAACACTGAAGCTTTCTTT.